This T cell receptor (beta chain) was sequenced for a study of T cells in Graves' hyperthyroidism and ophthalmopathy. Study-level information: Peripheral blood sampling occurred at initial diagnosis, before any treatment.

What was amplified from RNA transcripts were TCR beta CDR3 regions. The HTBI primer set was used in a first-round RT-PCR of the TCR CDR3. TCRdb fed the multiplex PCR reads into MiXCR, producing one record per CDR3 protein. The sample consists of roughly 350,000 distinct CDR3 sequences, roughly 15% of them appearing once. General study results and limits: Most thyroid clonotypes expanded above 0.001 were also detected in blood.

This clonotype was picked up many times. The antigen remains undetermined. This receptor was taken from a woman aged 30 to 39 with Graves' ophthalmopathy. The sequenced sample consisted of blood.

CDR3 nucleotides: TGTGCCAGCAGTCAAAGAACCAAAACTAGGACGAACACCGGGGAGCTGTTTTTT. Its translation is CASSQRTKTRTNTGELFF. V gene TRBV6-2 or TRBV6-3 combines with J gene TRBJ2-2; D is perhaps TRBD2 (5 bases). Trimming removed 5 bases from V and 0 bases from J, with 19 bases in between. The CDR3 totals 18 residues. Germline CDR1 reads MNHEY; CDR2 reads SVGEGT.